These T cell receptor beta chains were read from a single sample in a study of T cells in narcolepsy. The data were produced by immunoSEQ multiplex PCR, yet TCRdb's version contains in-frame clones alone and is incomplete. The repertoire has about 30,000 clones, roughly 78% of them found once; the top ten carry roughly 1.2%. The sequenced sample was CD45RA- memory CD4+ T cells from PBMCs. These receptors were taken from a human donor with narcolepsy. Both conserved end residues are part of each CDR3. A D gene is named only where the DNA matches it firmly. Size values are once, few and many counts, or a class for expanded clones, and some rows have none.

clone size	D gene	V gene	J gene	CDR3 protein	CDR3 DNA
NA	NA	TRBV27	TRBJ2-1	CASSLSGGDRDRRKREQFF	TGTGCCAGCAGTTTAAGCGGGGGGGACAGGGACCGAAGAAAACGGGAGCAGTTCTTC
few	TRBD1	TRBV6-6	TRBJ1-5	CASSPGTGGNQPQHF	TGTGCCAGCAGCCCCGGGACAGGGGGCAATCAGCCCCAGCATTTT
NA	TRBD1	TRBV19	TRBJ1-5	CASRMGQGGRVSNQPQHF	TGTGCCAGTAGGATGGGACAGGGAGGAAGGGTTAGCAATCAGCCCCAGCATTTT
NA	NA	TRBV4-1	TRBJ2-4	CASSQTQLAKNIQYF	TGCGCCAGCAGCCAAACGCAACTAGCCAAAAACATTCAGTACTTC
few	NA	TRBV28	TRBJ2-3	CASSSRPGSGITDTQYF	TGTGCCAGCAGTTCGCGGCCGGGATCCGGGATAACAGATACGCAGTATTTT
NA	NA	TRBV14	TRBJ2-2	CASSQGASWGTGELFF	TGTGCCAGCAGCCAAGGGGCCAGCTGGGGCACCGGGGAGCTGTTTTTT
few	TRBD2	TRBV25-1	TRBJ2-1	CASSESGGYNEQFF	TGTGCCAGCAGTGAATCGGGGGGGTACAATGAGCAGTTCTTC
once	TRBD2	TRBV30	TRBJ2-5	CAWRRLAQETQYF	TGTGCCTGGAGGAGACTAGCGCAAGAGACCCAGTACTTC
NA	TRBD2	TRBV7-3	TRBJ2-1	CASSLGPGAGGHYNEQFF	TGTGCCAGCAGCTTAGGGCCGGGAGCGGGAGGGCATTACAATGAGCAGTTCTTC
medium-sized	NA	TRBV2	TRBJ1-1	CASRRDRSVTEAFF	TGTGCCAGCAGGAGAGACAGATCTGTCACTGAAGCTTTCTTT
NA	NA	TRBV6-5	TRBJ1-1	CASSYRTTEEAFF	TGTGCCAGCAGTTACCGTACCACAGAAGAAGCTTTCTTT
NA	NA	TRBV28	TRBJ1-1	CASILEAGGGVTEAFF	TGTGCCAGCATACTAGAGGCGGGAGGGGGGGTAACTGAAGCTTTCTTT
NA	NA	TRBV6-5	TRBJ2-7	CASSSLRTVSSYEQYF	TGTGCCAGCAGTTCCCTACGGACAGTGAGCTCCTACGAGCAGTACTTC
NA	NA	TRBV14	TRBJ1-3	CASSQFRGESGNTIYF	TGTGCCAGCAGCCAATTTCGTGGAGAGAGTGGAAACACCATATATTTT
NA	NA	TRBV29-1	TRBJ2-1	CSAPGSESYNEQFF	TGCAGCGCCCCAGGGTCGGAGTCCTACAATGAGCAGTTCTTC
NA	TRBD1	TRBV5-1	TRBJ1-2	CASSPIDRAGGYTF	TGCGCCAGCAGCCCGATCGACAGGGCGGGGGGCTACACCTTC
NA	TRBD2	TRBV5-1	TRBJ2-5	CASSVGLAPKETQYF	TGCGCCAGCAGCGTAGGACTAGCGCCAAAAGAGACCCAGTACTTC
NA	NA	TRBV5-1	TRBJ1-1	CASSLESGRRAEAFF	TGCGCCAGCAGCTTGGAGTCGGGGAGAAGGGCTGAAGCTTTCTTT
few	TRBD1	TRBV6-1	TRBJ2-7	CASKTGVAYEQYF	TGTGCCAGCAAAACAGGGGTTGCCTACGAGCAGTACTTC
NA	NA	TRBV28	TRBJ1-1	CASSLPALNTEAFF	TGTGCCAGCAGTTTACCGGCCCTGAACACTGAAGCTTTCTTT
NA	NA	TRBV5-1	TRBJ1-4	CASSLGDNEKLFF	TGCGCCAGCAGCTTGGGGGATAATGAAAAACTGTTTTTT
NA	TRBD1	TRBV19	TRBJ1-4	CATAAGGGNEKLFF	TGTGCCACCGCCGCAGGGGGCGGTAATGAAAAACTGTTTTTT
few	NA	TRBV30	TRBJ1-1	CAWSINHQGWGAFF	TGTGCCTGGAGTATTAATCATCAGGGTTGGGGAGCTTTCTTT
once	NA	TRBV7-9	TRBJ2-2	CASSANTGLSGTGELFF	TGTGCCAGCAGCGCAAATACAGGGTTGTCGGGCACCGGGGAGCTGTTTTTT
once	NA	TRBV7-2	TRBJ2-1	CASSPVGGYPPPNEQFF	TGTGCCAGCAGCCCTGTTGGGGGTTACCCCCCTCCGAATGAGCAGTTCTTC
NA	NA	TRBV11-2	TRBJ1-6	CASRPMRGLSPLHF	TGTGCCAGCAGACCCATGAGGGGCCTTTCACCCCTCCACTTT
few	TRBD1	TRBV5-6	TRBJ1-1	CASSLGPQGADTEAFF	TGTGCCAGCAGCTTGGGGCCACAGGGGGCGGACACTGAAGCTTTCTTT
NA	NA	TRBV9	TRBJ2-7	CASSVDSIAEQYF	TGTGCCAGCAGCGTAGACAGCATAGCTGAGCAGTACTTC
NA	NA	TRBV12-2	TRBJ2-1	CASRSSCQRPTGNEQFF	TGTGCAAGTCGCTCCTCATGCCAGCGCCCTACGGGGAATGAGCAGTTCTTC
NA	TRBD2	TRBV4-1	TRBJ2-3	CASSRGLAGGPSTDTQYF	TGCGCCAGCAGCCGGGGACTAGCGGGGGGGCCAAGCACAGATACGCAGTATTTT
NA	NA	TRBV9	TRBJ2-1	CASSPQGGDYNEQFF	TGTGCCAGCAGCCCACAGGGGGGGGATTACAATGAGCAGTTCTTC
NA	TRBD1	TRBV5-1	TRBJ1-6	CASSLEGQGQSPLHF	TGCGCCAGCAGCTTGGAGGGACAGGGCCAATCACCCCTCCACTTT
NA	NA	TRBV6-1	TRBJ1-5	CASSERGDLQHF	TGTGCCAGCAGTGAAAGGGGAGATCTCCAGCATTTT
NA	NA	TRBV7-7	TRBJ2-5	CASSRSLQETQYF	TGTGCTAGCAGCCGTAGCCTCCAAGAGACCCAGTACTTC
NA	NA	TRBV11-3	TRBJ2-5	CASSFGPGQTQYF	TGTGCCAGCAGCTTTGGCCCGGGACAGACCCAGTACTTC
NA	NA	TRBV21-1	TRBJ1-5	CASSERLSALGSNQPQHF	TGTGCCAGCAGCGAAAGGCTCTCGGCGCTAGGTAGCAATCAGCCCCAGCATTTT
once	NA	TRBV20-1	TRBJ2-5	CSAAPEETQYF	TGCAGTGCTGCCCCGGAGGAGACCCAGTACTTC
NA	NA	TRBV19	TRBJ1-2	CASSIQVRYGYTF	TGTGCCAGTAGTATACAGGTTCGCTATGGCTACACCTTC
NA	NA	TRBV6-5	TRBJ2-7	CASSYGRRGYEQYF	TGTGCCAGCAGTTACGGTCGGAGGGGTTACGAGCAGTACTTC
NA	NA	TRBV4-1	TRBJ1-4	CASSQEPGPNEKLFF	TGCGCCAGCAGCCAAGAGCCGGGTCCTAATGAAAAACTGTTTTTT
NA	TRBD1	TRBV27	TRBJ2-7	CASRRQGAFPEQYF	TGTGCCAGCAGAAGACAGGGTGCGTTCCCCGAGCAGTACTTC
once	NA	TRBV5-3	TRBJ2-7	CARSPQMPDGNYEQYF	TGTGCCAGAAGCCCACAGATGCCCGACGGAAACTACGAGCAGTACTTC
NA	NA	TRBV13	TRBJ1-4	CASSQGALNEKLFF	TGTGCCAGCAGCCAAGGGGCCCTAAATGAAAAACTGTTTTTT
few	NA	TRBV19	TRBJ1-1	CASSELNTEAFF	TGTGCCAGTAGTGAGCTGAACACTGAAGCTTTCTTT